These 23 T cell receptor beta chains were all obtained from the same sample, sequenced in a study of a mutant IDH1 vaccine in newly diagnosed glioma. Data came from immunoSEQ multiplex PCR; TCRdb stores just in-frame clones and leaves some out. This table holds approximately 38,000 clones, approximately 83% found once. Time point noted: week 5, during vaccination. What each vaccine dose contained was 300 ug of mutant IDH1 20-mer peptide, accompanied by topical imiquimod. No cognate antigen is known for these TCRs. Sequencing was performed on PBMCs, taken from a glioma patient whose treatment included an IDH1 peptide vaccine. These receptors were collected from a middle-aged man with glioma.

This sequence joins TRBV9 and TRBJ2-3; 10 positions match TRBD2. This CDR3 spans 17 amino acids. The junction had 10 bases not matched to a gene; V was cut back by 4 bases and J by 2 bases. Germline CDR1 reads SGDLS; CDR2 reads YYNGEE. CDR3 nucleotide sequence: TGTGCCAGCAGCCCCCGGCCGGGACTAGCGTCCACAGATACGCAGTATTTT. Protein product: CASSPRPGLASTDTQYF.

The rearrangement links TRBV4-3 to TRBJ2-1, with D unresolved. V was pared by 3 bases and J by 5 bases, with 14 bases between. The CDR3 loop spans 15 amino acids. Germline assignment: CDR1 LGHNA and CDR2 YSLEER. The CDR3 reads CASSQGGWRDNEQFF. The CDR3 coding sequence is TGCGCCAGCAGCCAGGGTGGCTGGAGAGACAATGAGCAGTTCTTC.

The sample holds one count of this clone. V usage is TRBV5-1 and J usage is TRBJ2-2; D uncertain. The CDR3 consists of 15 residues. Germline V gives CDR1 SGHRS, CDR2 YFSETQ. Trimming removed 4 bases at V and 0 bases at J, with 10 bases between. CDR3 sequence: CASSKGIANTGELFF. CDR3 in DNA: TGCGCCAGCAGCAAAGGGATCGCGAACACCGGGGAGCTGTTTTTT.

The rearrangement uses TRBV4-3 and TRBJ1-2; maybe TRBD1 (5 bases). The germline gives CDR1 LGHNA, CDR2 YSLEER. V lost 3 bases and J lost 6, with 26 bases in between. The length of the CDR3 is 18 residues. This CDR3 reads CASSHYPLGRSGGHGYTF. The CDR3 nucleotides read TGCGCCAGCAGCCATTACCCACTCGGCCGCAGCGGGGGTCATGGCTACACCTTC.

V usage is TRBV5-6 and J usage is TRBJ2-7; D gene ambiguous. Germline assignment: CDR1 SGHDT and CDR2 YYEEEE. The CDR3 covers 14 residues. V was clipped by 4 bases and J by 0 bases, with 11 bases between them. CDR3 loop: CASSTTMSSYEQYF. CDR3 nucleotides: TGTGCCAGCAGCACTACTATGAGCTCCTACGAGCAGTACTTC.

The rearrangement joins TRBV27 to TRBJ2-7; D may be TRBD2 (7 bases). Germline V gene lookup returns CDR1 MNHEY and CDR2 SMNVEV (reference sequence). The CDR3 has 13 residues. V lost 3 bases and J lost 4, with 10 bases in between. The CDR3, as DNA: TGTGCCAGCAGTTTGGGAGGGGGATACGAGCAGTACTTC. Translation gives CASSLGGGYEQYF.

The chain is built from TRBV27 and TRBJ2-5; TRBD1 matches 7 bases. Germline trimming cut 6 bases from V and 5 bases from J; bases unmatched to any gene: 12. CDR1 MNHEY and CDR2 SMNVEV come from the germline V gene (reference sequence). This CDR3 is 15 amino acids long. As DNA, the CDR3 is TGTGCCAGCAGCCCCCAGACAGGGAAGTGGGAGACCCAGTACTTC. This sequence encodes CASSPQTGKWETQYF.

CDR3 region: CASSINSYNQPQHF. The DNA of the CDR3 is TGTGCCAGTAGTATAAACAGCTACAATCAGCCCCAGCATTTT. The chain has TRBV19 and TRBJ1-5; D is uncertain. With 2 bases removed from V and 3 bases from J, the gap between germline ends came to 8 bases. CDR3 length: 14 amino acids. Germline V lookup: CDR1 LNHDA, CDR2 SQIVND (reference sequence).

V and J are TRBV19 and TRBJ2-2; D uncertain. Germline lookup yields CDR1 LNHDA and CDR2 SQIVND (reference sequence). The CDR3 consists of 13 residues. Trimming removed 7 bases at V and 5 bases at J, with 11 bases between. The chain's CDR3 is CASIERRTGELFF. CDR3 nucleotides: TGTGCCAGTATAGAACGGCGGACCGGGGAGCTGTTTTTT.

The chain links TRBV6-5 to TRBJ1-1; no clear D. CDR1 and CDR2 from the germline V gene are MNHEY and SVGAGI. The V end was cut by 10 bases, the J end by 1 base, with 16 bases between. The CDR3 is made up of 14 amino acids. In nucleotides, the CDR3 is TGTGCCACCGTTAGAGACGGTGGGAACACTGAAGCTTTCTTT. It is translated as CATVRDGGNTEAFF.

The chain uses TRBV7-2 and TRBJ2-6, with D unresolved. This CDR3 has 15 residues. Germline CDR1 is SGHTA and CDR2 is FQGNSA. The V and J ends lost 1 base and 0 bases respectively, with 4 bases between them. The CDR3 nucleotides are TGTGCCAGCAGCTTAGGCCACTCTGGGGCCAACGTCCTGACTTTC. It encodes CASSLGHSGANVLTF.

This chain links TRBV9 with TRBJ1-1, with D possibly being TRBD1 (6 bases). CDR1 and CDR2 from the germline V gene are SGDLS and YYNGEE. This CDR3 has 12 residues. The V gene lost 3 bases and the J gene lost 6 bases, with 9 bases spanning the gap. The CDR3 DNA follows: TGTGCCAGCAGCGAAACAGGGTCTGAAGCTTTCTTT. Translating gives CASSETGSEAFF.

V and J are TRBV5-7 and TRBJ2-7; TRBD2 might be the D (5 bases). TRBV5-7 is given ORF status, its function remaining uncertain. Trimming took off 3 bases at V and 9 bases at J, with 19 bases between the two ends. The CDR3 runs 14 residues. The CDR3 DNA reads TGTGCCAGCAGCTGGATACCGGGATCCCGAAGGCAGTACTTC. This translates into CASSWIPGSRRQYF.

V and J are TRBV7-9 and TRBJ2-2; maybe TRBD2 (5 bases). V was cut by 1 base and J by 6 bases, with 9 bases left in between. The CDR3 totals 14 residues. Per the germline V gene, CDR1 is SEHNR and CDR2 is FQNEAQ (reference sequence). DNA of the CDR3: TGTGCCAGCAGCTTAGGAGGGCAGGCCGGGGAGCTGTTTTTT. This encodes CASSLGGQAGELFF. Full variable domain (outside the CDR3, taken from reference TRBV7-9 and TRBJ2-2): DTGVSQNPRHKITKRGQNVTFRCDPISEHNRLYWYRQTLGQGPEFLTYFQNEAQLEKSRLLSDRFSAERPKGSFSTLEIQRTEQGDSAMYLCASSLGGQAGELFFGEGSRLTVL.

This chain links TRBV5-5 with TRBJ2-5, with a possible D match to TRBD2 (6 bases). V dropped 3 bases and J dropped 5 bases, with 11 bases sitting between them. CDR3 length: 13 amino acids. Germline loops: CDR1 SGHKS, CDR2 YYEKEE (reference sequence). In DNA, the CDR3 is TGTGCCAGCAGCTCTGGAGGGGTGGAGACCCAGTACTTC. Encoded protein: CASSSGGVETQYF.

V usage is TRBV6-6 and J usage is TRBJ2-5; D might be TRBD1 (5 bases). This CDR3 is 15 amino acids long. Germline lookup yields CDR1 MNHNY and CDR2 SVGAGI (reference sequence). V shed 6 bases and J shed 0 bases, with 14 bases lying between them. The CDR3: CASSQGPLYQETQYF. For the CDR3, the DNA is TGTGCCAGCAGCCAGGGTCCATTGTACCAAGAGACCCAGTACTTC.

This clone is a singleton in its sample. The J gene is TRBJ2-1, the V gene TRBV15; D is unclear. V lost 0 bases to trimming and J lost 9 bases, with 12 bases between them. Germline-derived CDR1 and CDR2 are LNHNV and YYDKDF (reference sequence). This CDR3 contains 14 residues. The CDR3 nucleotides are TGTGCCACCAGCAGAGATAAAGGCAGGTTTGAGCAGTTCTTC. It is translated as CATSRDKGRFEQFF.

This CDR3 reads CASSPKRLVLYF. CDR3 nucleotide sequence: TGTGCCAGCAGCCCGAAGCGACTAGTGCTGTACTTC. The rearrangement joins TRBV14 to TRBJ2-7; D perhaps matches TRBD2 (6 bases). CDR3 length: 12 amino acids. Trimming cost V 4 bases and J 12 bases, with 16 bases left between them. Per the germline V gene, CDR1 is SGHDN and CDR2 is FVKESK.

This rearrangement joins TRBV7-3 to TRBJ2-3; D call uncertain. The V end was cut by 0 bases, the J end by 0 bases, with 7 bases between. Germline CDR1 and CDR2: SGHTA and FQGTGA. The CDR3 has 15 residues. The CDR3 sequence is CASSLTKSSTDTQYF. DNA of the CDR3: TGTGCCAGCAGCTTAACCAAATCTAGCACAGATACGCAGTATTTT.

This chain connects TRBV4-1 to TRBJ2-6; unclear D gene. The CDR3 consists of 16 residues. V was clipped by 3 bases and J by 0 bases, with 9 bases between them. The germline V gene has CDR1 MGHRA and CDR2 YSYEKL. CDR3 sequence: CASSHKGSSGANVLTF. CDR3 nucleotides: TGCGCCAGCAGCCATAAAGGTAGCTCTGGGGCCAACGTCCTGACTTTC.

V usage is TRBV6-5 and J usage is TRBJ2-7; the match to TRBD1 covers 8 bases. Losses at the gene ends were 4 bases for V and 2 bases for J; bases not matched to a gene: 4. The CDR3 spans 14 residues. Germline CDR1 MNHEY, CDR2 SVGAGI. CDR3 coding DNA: TGTGCCAGCAGTTCTATACAGGGGGCCTACGAGCAGTACTTC. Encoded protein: CASSSIQGAYEQYF.

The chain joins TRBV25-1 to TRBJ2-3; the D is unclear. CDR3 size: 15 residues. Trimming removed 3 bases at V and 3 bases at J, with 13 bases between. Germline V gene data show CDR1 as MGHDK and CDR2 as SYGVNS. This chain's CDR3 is CASSDPSRRTDTQYF. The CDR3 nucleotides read TGTGCCAGCAGTGACCCCTCTCGTAGGACAGATACGCAGTATTTT.

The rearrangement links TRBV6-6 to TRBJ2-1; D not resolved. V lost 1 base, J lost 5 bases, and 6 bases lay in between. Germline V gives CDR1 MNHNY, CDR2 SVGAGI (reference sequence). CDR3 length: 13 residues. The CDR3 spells CASSYYEDNEQFF. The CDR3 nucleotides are TGTGCCAGCAGTTACTACGAGGACAATGAGCAGTTCTTC.